The entry below gives a single T cell receptor beta chain sequence along with its context. The antigen this receptor binds is unknown. Base quality data are lacking; no much larger clone is found one base away. Using the deep immunoSEQ assay, multiplex PCR amplified TCR CDR3 regions from genomic DNA. Extracted genomic DNA from each cell subset was distributed evenly across all wells of several immunoSEQ 96-well plates, and each plate was treated as a replicate. For sorted subsets, 200 ng of genomic DNA, equivalent to 25,000 to 35,000 T cell genomes, went into each replicate PCR. Purified libraries were quantified with a Qubit 3.0 fluorometer, sized on a Bioanalyzer 2100, and re-quantified with the KAPA Library Quantification kit. Every immunoSEQ 96-well plate was sequenced on a dedicated single-read 150-cycle Illumina NextSeq 550 flow cell. Per the authors' processing: Because only junctional sequences without quality scores were contained in the immunoSEQ output, filtering matching that applied to full-length reads could not be performed. Sequences were annotated with PyIR, a Python wrapper for IgBLAST v1.9, and V/J genes and CDR3 were assigned using IMGT germline references. Reads with weak V/J assignments (E-value above 1e-6), missing CDR3, stop codons, out-of-frame junctions, or ambiguous translated residues were removed. V3J clonotypes were defined as sequences sharing an identical inferred V gene, J gene, and CDR3 amino acid sequence. To compute the percentage overlap between repertoires, the number of shared unique clonotypes was divided by the size of the smaller repertoire. Three approaches were used to assess repertoire richness: RTK rarefaction, the Chao1 estimator, and Recon v2.1 estimates of unobserved clonotypes. Generation probabilities were computed with OLGA for all TCRbeta clonotypes obtained by the gDNA method from several donors. TCRdb obtained this table from immuneACCESS and retained in-frame rearrangements with V and J assigned. These tables miss some clones; where compared with another copy, unresolved V genes account for less than half of the shortfall, and the remainder is unexplained. For V, J and clone size, that table is used; D and trimming come from the DNA. A total of some 660,000 clones appear in this sample, around three quarters of them only once. The top ten hold about 1.8% of the sample.

Healthy HIV-negative adults with no recently reported acute infections or vaccinations were included as donors. All donors were Caucasian adults living in Nashville, Tennessee, USA. Magnetic negative selection was used to enrich CD4+ T cells, after which naive cells were positively selected on CD45RA and the negative fraction became the memory subset. After blood collection by leukapheresis, PBMCs were isolated using Ficoll-Histopaque density gradient centrifugation and then cryopreserved in the vapor phase of liquid nitrogen. Analytical flow cytometry was used to check the purity and quantity of every magnetically sorted T cell population. Each sorted fraction had its genomic DNA isolated and then quantified by UV absorbance on a Nanodrop 2000c. These data come from a study of shared clonotypes between healthy human individuals (dated by TCRdb to 2018 to 2020). In the study overall: The cohort comprised two women and a few men aged 18 to 49 years. For each donor, three plates each were used for CD4 naive and CD4 memory, two plates were used for CD8 naive, and one plate was used for CD8 memory. Blood TCR repertoires of about five healthy adults were deeply sequenced to estimate repertoire size and the extent of clonotype sharing between individuals. To increase sequencing depth and limit assay-specific biases, TCR repertoire library preparation and sequencing were carried out by different laboratories using diverse techniques. Leukapheresis yielded between about 0.85 and 10 billion PBMCs per donor. What the authors observed across the whole study: Incomplete sequencing was indicated by rarefaction of sorted-subset datasets, despite the large sequencing depth. Larger estimated clonotype richness was generally found for naive subsets than for memory subsets. Pairwise subsampling led to the expectation that sequencing depth would affect the degree of clonotype sharing among donors. Sampling was restricted to blood, and TCR repertoires in tissues likely differ from the TCR repertoires found in blood. Clonotypes shared by all four sorted-subset donors showed higher generation probabilities than non-shared clonotypes. Across four donors, 5% to 6% of naive CD4, roughly 3.8% of naive CD8, 2% to 2.5% of memory CD4, and approximately 0.4% of memory CD8 clonotypes were shared. Because the study included only a small number of donors, the genetic and exposure-history diversity represented was limited.

The sequence was obtained from a woman in her 30s in good health. The material sequenced was memory CD4+ T cells sorted from blood. In the paper's terms, the cell subset or site label means: CD45RA-negative fraction.

The CDR3 protein is CASSLGGPNQPQHF. The sequenced DNA: TGTGCCAGCAGCTTGGGCGGACCCAATCAGCCCCAGCATTTT. The receptor chain draws on TRBV7-9 and TRBJ1-5, with the identity of the D gene unclear. Inclusive of the bounding cysteine and phenylalanine, the CDR3 is 14 residues long. Left in the record is the CDR3 DNA by itself, 42 bases read in frame from the first base. V is shortened by 3 bases, J by 3 bases, and the region joining them spans 9 bases. From a lookup of the germline V gene (reference sequence), CDR1 and CDR2 are SEHNR and FQNEAQ.